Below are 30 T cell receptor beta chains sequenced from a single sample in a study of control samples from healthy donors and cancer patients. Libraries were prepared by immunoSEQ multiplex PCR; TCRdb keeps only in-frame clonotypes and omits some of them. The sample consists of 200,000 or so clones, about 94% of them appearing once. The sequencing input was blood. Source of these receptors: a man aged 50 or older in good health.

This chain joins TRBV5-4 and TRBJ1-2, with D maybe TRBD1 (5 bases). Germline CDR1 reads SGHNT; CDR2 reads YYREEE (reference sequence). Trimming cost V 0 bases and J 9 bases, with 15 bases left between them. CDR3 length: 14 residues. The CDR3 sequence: CASSLDSGAGSYTF. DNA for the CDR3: TGTGCCAGCAGCTTGGATTCTGGGGCCGGGAGCTACACCTTC.

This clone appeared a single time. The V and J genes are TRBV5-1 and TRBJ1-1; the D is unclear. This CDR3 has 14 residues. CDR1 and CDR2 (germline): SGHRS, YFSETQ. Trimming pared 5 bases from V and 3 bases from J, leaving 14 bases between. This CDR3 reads CASSSQNFDTEAFF. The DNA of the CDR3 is TGCGCCAGCAGTAGTCAGAATTTCGACACTGAAGCTTTCTTT. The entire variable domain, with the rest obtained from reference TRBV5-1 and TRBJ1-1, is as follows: KAGVTQTPRYLIKTRGQQVTLSCSPISGHRSVSWYQQTPGQGLQFLFEYFSETQRNKGNFPGRFSGRQFSNSRSEMNVSTLELGDSALYLCASSSQNFDTEAFFGQGTRLTVV.

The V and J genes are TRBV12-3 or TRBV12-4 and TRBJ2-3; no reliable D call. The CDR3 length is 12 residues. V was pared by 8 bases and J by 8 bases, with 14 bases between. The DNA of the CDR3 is TGTGCCAGCCGGAACGAAAAGGGTACGCAGTATTTT. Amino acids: CASRNEKGTQYF.

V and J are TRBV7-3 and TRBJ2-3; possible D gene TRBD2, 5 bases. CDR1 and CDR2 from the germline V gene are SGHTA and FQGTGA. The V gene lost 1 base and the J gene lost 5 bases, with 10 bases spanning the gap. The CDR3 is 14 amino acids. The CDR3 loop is CASSLRGQQDTQYF. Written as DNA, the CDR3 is TGTGCCAGCAGCTTAAGAGGGCAGCAAGATACGCAGTATTTT.

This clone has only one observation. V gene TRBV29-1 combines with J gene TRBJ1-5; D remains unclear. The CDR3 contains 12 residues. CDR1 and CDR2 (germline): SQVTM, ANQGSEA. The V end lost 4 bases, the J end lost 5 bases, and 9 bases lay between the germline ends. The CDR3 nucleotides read TGCAGCGTTGGGGAGTACGATCAGCCCCAGCATTTT. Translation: CSVGEYDQPQHF.

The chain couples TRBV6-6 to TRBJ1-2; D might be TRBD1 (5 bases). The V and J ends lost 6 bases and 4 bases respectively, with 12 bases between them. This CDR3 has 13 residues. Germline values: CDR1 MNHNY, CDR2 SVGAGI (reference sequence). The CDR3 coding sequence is TGTGCCAGCAGGGGCCGGGGGGGCTATGGCTACACCTTC. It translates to CASRGRGGYGYTF.

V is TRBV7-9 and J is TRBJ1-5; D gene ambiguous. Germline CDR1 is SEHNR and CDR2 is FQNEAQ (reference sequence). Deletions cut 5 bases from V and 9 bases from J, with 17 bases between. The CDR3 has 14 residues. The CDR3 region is CASSPQTVLGPQHF. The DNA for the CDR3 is TGTGCCAGCAGCCCGCAGACTGTCCTTGGGCCCCAGCATTTT.

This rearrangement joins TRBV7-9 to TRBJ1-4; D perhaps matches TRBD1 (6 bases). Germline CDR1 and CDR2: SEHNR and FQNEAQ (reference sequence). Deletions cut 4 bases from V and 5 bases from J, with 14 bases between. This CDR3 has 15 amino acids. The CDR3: CASSSQRGPNEKLFF. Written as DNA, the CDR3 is TGTGCCAGCAGCTCCCAACGGGGGCCAAATGAAAAACTGTTTTTT.

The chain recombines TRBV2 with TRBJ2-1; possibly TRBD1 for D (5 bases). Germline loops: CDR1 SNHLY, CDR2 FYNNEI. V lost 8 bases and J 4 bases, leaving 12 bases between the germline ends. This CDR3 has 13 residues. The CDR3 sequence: CASQPDSYNEQFF. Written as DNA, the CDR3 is TGTGCCAGCCAACCAGACAGTTACAATGAGCAGTTCTTC.

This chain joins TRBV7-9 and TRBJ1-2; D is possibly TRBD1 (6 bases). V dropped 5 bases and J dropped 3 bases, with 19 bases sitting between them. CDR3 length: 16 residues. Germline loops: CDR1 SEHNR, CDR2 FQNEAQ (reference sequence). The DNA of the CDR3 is TGTGCCAGCAGCAGATTGGGGGGACGGACAGACTATGGCTACACCTTC. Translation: CASSRLGGRTDYGYTF.

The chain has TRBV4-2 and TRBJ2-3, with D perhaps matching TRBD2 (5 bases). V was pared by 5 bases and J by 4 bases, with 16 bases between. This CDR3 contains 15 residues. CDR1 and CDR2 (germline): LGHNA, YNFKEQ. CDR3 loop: CASSESEGSADTQYF. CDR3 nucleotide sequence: TGTGCCAGCAGCGAAAGCGAGGGATCGGCAGATACGCAGTATTTT.

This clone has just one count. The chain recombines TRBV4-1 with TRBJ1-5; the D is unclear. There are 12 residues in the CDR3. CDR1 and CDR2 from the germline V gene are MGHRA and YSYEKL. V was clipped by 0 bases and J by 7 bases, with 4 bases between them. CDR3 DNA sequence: TGCGCCAGCAGCCAAGATGGACAGCCCCAGCATTTT. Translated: CASSQDGQPQHF.

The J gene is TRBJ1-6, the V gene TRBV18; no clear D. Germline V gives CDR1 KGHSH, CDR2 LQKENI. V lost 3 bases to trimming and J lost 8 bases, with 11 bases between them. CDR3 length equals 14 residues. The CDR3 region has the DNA TGTGCCAGCTCACCTAGAGGGAACGATTCACCCCTCCACTTT. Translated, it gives CASSPRGNDSPLHF.

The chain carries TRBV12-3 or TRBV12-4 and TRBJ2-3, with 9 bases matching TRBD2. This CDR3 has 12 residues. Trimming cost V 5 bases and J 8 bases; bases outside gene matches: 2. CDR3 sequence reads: CASSSGGPTQYF. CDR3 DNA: TGTGCCAGCAGTAGCGGGGGGCCTACGCAGTATTTT.

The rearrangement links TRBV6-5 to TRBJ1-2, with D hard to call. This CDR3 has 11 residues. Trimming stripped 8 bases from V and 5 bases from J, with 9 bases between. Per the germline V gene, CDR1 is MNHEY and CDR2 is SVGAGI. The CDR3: CASSTTYGYTF. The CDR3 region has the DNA TGTGCCAGCTCTACCACGTATGGCTACACCTTC.

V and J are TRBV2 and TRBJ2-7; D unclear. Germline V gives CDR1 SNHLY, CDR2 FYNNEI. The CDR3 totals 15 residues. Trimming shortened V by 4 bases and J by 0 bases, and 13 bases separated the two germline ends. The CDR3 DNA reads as TGTGCCAGCAGTGTTGGCAGGCAGACCTCCTACGAGCAGTACTTC. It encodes CASSVGRQTSYEQYF.

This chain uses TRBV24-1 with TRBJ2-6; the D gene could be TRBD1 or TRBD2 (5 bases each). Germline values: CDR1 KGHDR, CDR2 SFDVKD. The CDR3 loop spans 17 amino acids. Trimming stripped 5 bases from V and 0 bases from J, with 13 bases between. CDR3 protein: CATSARDVSSGANVLTF. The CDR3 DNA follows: TGTGCCACCAGTGCCCGGGACGTTAGCTCTGGGGCCAACGTCCTGACTTTC.

The CDR3 DNA reads as TGCAGCGGCGGGCGGGGAGAGGGGGAGACCCAGTACTTC. Translation gives CSGGRGEGETQYF. The chain carries TRBV29-1 and TRBJ2-5; D might be TRBD2 (6 bases). Germline values: CDR1 SQVTM, CDR2 ANQGSEA. Trimming took off 7 bases at V and 5 bases at J, with 17 bases between the two ends. This CDR3 is built from 13 residues.

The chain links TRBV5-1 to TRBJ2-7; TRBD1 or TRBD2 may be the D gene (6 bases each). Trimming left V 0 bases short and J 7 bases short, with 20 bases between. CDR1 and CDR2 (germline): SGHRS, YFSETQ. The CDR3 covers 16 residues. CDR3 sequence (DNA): TGCGCCAGCAGCTTGGCCGCTGGGGGCCAGGGGAGGGAGCAGTACTTC. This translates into CASSLAAGGQGREQYF.

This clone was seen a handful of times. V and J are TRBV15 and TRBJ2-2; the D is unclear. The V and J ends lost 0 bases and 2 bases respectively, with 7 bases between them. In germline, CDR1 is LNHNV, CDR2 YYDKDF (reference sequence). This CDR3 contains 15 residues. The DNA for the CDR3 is TGTGCCACCAGCAGAGAAGCGAAAAACACCGGGGAGCTGTTTTTT. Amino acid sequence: CATSREAKNTGELFF.

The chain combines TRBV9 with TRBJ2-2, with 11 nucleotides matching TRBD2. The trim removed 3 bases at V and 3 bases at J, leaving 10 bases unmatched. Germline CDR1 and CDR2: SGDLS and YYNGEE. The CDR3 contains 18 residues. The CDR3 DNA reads TGTGCCAGCAGCGGTAGACTAGCGGGGAGTGCCGACACCGGGGAGCTGTTTTTT. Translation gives CASSGRLAGSADTGELFF.

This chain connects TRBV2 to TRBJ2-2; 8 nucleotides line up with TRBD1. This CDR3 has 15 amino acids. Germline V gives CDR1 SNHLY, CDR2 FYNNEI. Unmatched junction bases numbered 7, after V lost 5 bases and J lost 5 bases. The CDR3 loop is CASSPQGAQTGELFF. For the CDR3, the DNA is TGTGCCAGCAGTCCTCAGGGGGCCCAAACCGGGGAGCTGTTTTTT.

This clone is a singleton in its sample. CDR3: CASSPLGLAGGFYNEQFF. CDR3 bases: TGTGCCAGCAGCCCCCTGGGGCTAGCGGGGGGCTTCTACAATGAGCAGTTCTTC. This chain joins TRBV7-9 and TRBJ2-1; 11 nucleotides agree with TRBD2. In germline, CDR1 is SEHNR, CDR2 FQNEAQ (reference sequence). CDR3 length equals 18 residues. The V segment lost 5 bases and the J segment 3 bases; nucleotides outside the gene matches: 12.

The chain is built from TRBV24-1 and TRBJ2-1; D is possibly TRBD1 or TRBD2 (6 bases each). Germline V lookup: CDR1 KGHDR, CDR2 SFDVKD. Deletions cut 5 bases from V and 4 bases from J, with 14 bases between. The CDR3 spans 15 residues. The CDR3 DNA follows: TGTGCCACCAGTGTCTCAGGGGCGGGGTACAATGAGCAGTTCTTC. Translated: CATSVSGAGYNEQFF.

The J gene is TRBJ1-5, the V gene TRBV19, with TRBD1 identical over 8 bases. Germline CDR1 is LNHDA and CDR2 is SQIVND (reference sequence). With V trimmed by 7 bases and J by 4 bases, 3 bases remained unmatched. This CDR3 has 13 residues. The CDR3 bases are TGTGCCAGTAAAGACAGGGGTAATCAGCCCCAGCATTTT. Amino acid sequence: CASKDRGNQPQHF. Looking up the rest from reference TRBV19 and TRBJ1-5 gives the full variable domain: DGGITQSPKYLFRKEGQNVTLSCEQNLNHDAMYWYRQDPGQGLRLIYYSQIVNDFQKGDIAEGYSVSREKKESFPLTVTSAQKNPTAFYLCASKDRGNQPQHFGDGTRLSIL.

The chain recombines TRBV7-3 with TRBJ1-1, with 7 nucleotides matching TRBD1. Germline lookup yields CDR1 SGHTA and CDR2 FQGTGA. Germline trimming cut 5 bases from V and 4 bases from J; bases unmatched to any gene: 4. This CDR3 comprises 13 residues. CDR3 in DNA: TGTGCCAGCAGCCCAGGGGGGACCACTGAAGCTTTCTTT. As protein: CASSPGGTTEAFF.

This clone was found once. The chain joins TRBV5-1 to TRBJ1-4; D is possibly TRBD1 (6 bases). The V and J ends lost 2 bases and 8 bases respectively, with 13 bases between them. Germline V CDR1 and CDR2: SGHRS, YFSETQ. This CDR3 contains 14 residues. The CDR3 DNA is TGCGCCAGCAGCTTCCAGGGGAAGGGAGAAAAACTGTTTTTT. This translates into CASSFQGKGEKLFF.

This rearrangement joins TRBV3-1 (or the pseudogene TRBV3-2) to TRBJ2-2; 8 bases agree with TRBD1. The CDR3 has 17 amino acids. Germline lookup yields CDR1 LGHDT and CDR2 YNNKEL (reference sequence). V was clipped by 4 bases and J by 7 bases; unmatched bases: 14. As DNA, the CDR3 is TGTGCCAGCAGCCCGGCTAGAGGGACAGGAAAGATCGGGGAGCTGTTTTTT. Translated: CASSPARGTGKIGELFF.

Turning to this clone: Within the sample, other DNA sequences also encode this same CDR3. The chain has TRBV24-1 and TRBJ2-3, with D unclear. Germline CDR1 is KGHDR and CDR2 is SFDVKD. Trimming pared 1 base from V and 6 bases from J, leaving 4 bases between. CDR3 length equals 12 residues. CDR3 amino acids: CATSDFGDTQYF. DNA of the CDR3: TGTGCCACCAGTGATTTCGGGGATACGCAGTATTTT.

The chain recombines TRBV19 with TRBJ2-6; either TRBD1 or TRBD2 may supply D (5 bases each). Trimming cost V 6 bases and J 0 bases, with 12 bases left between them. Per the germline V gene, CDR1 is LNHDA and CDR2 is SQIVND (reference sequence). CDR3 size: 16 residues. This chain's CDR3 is CASSYRGVSGANVLTF. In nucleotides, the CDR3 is TGTGCCAGTAGCTACCGAGGGGTCTCTGGGGCCAACGTCCTGACTTTC.